The sequence of this T cell receptor (beta chain) was determined in a study of blood T cells in healthy people across ages. The V and J ends lost 2 bases and 5 bases, in that order; junction bases with no gene match: 7. Germline V gene data show CDR1 as SGHTA and CDR2 as FQGTGA. The CDR3 length is 15 residues. It was with a sample-barcoded 5' primer and a J-beta primer mix that a second PCR of roughly 7 to 12 cycles was run. TCRdb analysed the 5' RACE reads with MiXCR anew, one entry per CDR3 protein. The sample gives hundreds of thousands of distinct CDR3 sequences, less than 35% of which show up once; less than 20% is in the top ten.

The sample consisted of blood. The TCR comes from a woman older than 75 in good health. The chain combines TRBV7-3 with TRBJ2-7, with 9 bases identical to TRBD2. The CDR3 DNA reads TGTGCCAGCAGCTTACACGCGGGGGGGCTTGACGAGCAGTACTTC. It yields the protein CASSLHAGGLDEQYF.